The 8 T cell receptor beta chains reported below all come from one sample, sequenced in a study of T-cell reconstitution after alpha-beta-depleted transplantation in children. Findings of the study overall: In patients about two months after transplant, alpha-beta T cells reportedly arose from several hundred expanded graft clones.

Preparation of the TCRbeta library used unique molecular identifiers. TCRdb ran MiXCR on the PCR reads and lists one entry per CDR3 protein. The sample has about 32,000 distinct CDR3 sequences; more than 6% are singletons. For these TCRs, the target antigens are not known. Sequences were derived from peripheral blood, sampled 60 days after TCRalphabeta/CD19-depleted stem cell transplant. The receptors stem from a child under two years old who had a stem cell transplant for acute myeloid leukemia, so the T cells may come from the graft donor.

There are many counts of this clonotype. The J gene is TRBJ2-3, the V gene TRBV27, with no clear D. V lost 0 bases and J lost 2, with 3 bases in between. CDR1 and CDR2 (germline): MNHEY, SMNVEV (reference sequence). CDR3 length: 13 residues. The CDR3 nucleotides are TGTGCCAGCAGTTTATCTATCACAGATACGCAGTATTTT. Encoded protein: CASSLSITDTQYF.

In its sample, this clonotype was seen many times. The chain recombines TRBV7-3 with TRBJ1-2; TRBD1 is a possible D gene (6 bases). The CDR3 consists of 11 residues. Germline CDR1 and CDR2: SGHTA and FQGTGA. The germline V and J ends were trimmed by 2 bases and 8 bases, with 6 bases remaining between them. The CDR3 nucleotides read TGTGCCAGCAGCTTAGGGGGCGGCTACACCTTC. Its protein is CASSLGGGYTF.

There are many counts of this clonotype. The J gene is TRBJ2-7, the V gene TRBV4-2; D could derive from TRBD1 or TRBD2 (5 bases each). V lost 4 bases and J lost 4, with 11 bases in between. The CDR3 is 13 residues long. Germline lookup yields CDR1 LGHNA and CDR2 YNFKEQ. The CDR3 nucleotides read TGTGCCAGCAGCCTCGGGGACGGGTACGAGCAGTACTTC. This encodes CASSLGDGYEQYF.

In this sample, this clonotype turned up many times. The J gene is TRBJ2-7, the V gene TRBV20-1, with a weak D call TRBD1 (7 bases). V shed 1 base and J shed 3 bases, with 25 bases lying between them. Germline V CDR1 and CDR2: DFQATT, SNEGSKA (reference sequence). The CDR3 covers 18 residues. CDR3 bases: TGCAGTGCTAGAGTTAGCGGAGGGGGCGCCAGTGTAAGCTACGAGCAGTACTTC. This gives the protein CSARVSGGGASVSYEQYF.

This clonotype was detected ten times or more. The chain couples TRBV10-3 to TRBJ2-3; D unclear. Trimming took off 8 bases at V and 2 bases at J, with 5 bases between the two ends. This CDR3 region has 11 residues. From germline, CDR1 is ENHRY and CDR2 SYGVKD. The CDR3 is CAIGPTDTQYF. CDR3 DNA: TGTGCCATCGGGCCCACAGATACGCAGTATTTT.

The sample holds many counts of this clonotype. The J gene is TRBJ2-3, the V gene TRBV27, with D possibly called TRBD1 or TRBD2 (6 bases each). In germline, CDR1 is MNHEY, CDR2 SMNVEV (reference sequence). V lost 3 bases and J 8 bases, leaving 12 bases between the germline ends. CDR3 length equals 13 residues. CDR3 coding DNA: TGTGCCAGCAGTTTTTTACAGGGAGGTACGCAGTATTTT. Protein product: CASSFLQGGTQYF.

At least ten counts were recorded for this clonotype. The CDR3 sequence: CASSLHRGVQETQYF. The CDR3 nucleotides are TGTGCCAGCAGTTTGCACAGGGGGGTCCAAGAGACCCAGTACTTC. The chain recombines TRBV27 with TRBJ2-5, with 8 nucleotides matching TRBD1. Looked up from germline, CDR1 is MNHEY and CDR2 is SMNVEV (reference sequence). The CDR3 runs to 15 residues. The ends lost 3 bases at V and 1 base at J; junction bases unmatched: 4.

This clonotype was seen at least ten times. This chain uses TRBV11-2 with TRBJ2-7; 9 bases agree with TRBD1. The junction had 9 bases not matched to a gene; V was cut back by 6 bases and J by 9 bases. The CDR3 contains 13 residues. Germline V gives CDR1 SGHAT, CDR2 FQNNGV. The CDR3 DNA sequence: TGTGCCAGCAGAGGGACAGGGAAGTGGGGGCAGTACTTC. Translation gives CASRGTGKWGQYF. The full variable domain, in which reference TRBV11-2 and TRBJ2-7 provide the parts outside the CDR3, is EAGVAQSPRYKIIEKRQSVAFWCNPISGHATLYWYQQILGQGPKLLIQFQNNGVVDDSQLPKDRFSAERLKGVDSTLKIQPAKLEDSAVYLCASRGTGKWGQYFGPGTRLTVT.